A single sample is the source of the 10 T cell receptor beta chains below, sequenced in a study of shared clonotypes between healthy human individuals. Clones were read by immunoSEQ multiplex PCR, and TCRdb kept only the in-frame ones, dropping some. The sample lists about 380,000 clones, roughly 96% seen once, with around 0.3% in the top ten. What was sequenced was memory CD8+ T cells sorted from blood. The subset was: CD45RO+ cells pooled with CCR7-negative TemRA cells. These receptors all stem from a man younger than 40 in good health.

V and J are TRBV5-6 and TRBJ1-1, with TRBD1 matching 9 bases. Trimming at V came to 2 bases and at J to 0 bases, leaving 8 bases not matched to a gene. CDR3 length equals 17 residues. Per germline, CDR1 SGHDT and CDR2 YYEEEE. CDR3 protein: CASSFRDRALMNTEAFF. CDR3 DNA: TGTGCCAGCAGCTTCCGGGACAGGGCTCTGATGAACACTGAAGCTTTCTTT.

This clone has a handful of counts. The chain is built from TRBV6-1 and TRBJ2-1; D is uncertain. Germline V CDR1 and CDR2: MNHNS, SASEGT. The CDR3 spans 12 residues. The ends were cut back, 6 bases at V and 8 bases at J, with 11 bases in the middle. The CDR3 reads CASSPIADEQFF. The CDR3 region has the DNA TGTGCCAGCAGCCCAATAGCAGATGAGCAGTTCTTC.

The J gene is TRBJ2-2, the V gene TRBV5-4; 8 bases align to TRBD2. The CDR3 runs to 16 residues. Germline CDR1 is SGHNT and CDR2 is YYREEE (reference sequence). V shed 5 bases, J shed 6 bases, and the junction held 12 bases outside the gene matches. The CDR3 DNA follows: TGTGCCAGCAGAGTGGGGGGCGGGAGGACGTCCGGGGAGCTGTTTTTT. Protein: CASRVGGGRTSGELFF.

The chain is built from TRBV5-1 and TRBJ2-7; a possible D gene is TRBD1 (5 bases). Trimming took 4 bases from V and 8 from J, leaving 22 bases between them. The CDR3 spans 15 residues. The germline CDR1 and CDR2 sequences are SGHRS and YFSETQ. As DNA, the CDR3 is TGCGCCAGCAGCGTAGACAGAAGTTTACCTACTAAGCAGTACTTC. This translates into CASSVDRSLPTKQYF.

The CDR3 region is CASSYSGLQLPYEQYF. The CDR3 DNA is TGTGCCAGCAGTTACTCGGGACTGCAGCTCCCCTACGAGCAGTACTTC. The J gene is TRBJ2-7, the V gene TRBV6-6, with a tentative D call TRBD2 (6 bases). Germline V gene sequence: CDR1 MNHNY, CDR2 SVGAGI (reference sequence). The V end was cut by 0 bases, the J end by 2 bases, with 14 bases between. The CDR3 runs to 16 residues.

This chain uses TRBV5-1 with TRBJ2-1; 12 bases agree with TRBD2. Unmatched junction bases numbered 7, after V lost 4 bases and J lost 8 bases. The germline V gene encodes CDR1 SGHRS and CDR2 YFSETQ. The CDR3 consists of 15 residues. DNA for the CDR3: TGCGCCAGCAGCCCCTCTAGCGGGAGGGCCTATGAGCAGTTCTTC. Translating gives CASSPSSGRAYEQFF.

The rearrangement links TRBV18 to TRBJ1-1; D is undetermined. Deletions cut 1 base from V and 7 bases from J, with 10 bases between. The CDR3 runs to 13 residues. Germline V lookup: CDR1 KGHSH, CDR2 LQKENI. The CDR3 nucleotides read TGTGCCAGCTCACCACTATTCGAGGGTGAAGCTTTCTTT. Translated: CASSPLFEGEAFF.

This sequence joins TRBV28 and TRBJ1-3; tentatively, D is TRBD1 (5 bases). V shed 5 bases and J shed 6 bases, with 14 bases lying between them. CDR3 size: 14 residues. The V gene's germline CDR1 is MDHEN and CDR2 SYDVKM. The CDR3 is CASSLAGLSNTIYF. The CDR3 bases are TGTGCCAGCAGTCTTGCGGGGCTGTCAAACACCATATATTTT.

The chain has TRBV7-9 and TRBJ1-2, with D hard to call. The CDR3 spans 16 residues. The germline CDR1 and CDR2 sequences are SEHNR and FQNEAQ (reference sequence). With 5 bases removed from V and 4 bases from J, the gap between germline ends came to 20 bases. The CDR3 spells CASSPPGKGAGYGYTF. The CDR3, as DNA: TGTGCCAGCAGCCCTCCGGGCAAGGGAGCGGGCTATGGCTACACCTTC.

The gene calls are TRBV23-1 and TRBJ1-4; no reliable D call. TRBV23-1 is designated an ORF whose function remains uncertain. Trimming cost V 0 bases and J 0 bases, with 8 bases left between them. The CDR3 runs 16 residues. This CDR3 is CASSQSEGSTNEKLFF. CDR3 in DNA: TGCGCCAGCAGTCAATCTGAGGGTTCAACTAATGAAAAACTGTTTTTT.